Listed below are T cell receptor beta chains from one sample, sequenced in a study of blood T cell repertoires in COVID-19. Repertoires were generated with immunoSEQ multiplex PCR, while TCRdb's copy carries only in-frame clones and drops some. The sample contains 250,000 or so clones, over 75% of which appear only once. Sequencing was performed on PBMCs or T cells enriched from blood (not recorded which). Receptors were obtained from a man aged 40-55 years who had recovered from COVID-19. Each CDR3 is given with its conserved first and last residue. The D gene is left open where the match is weak. Size tells how often a clone was seen (once, few, many) or the class of an expanded clone, and some rows leave it out.

TRBD2	TRBV10-3	-	TRBJ2-2	17	CAIKGLAGGQRTGELFF	TGTGCCATCAAGGGACTAGCGGGGGGGCAGCGGACCGGGGAGCTGTTTTTT
-	TRBV9	-	TRBJ1-6	14	CASSVGLQDSPLHF	TGTGCCAGCAGCGTGGGACTCCAGGATTCACCCCTCCACTTT
-	TRBV4-1	few	TRBJ1-1	19	CASSPLRGSSLKLNTEAFF	TGCGCCAGCAGCCCTCTCCGGGGGTCCTCCCTTAAATTGAACACTGAAGCTTTCTTT
-	TRBV4-1	few	TRBJ2-2	13	CASSYGVTGELFF	TGCGCCAGCAGCTACGGAGTCACCGGGGAGCTGTTTTTT
-	TRBV7-2	-	TRBJ2-3	15	CASSFPPGTTDTQYF	TGTGCCAGCAGTTTCCCGCCGGGAACGACAGATACGCAGTATTTT
TRBD2	TRBV7-9	-	TRBJ2-1	16	CASSSWTSGLYNEQFF	TGTGCCAGCAGCTCATGGACTAGCGGACTATACAATGAGCAGTTCTTC
-	TRBV15	-	TRBJ1-5	12	CATSRVDQPQHF	TGTGCCACCAGCAGAGTAGATCAGCCCCAGCATTTT
TRBD1	TRBV5-1	few	TRBJ2-1	15	CASSPRDRGENEQFF	TGCGCCAGCAGCCCCCGGGACAGGGGTGAAAATGAGCAGTTCTTC
-	TRBV19	-	TRBJ1-5	13	CASSRASNQPQHF	TGTGCCAGTTCCAGGGCCAGCAATCAGCCCCAGCATTTT
TRBD2	TRBV19	-	TRBJ2-1	16	CASSIPGGANRNEQFF	TGTGCCAGTAGTATCCCCGGGGGGGCGAATAGGAATGAGCAGTTCTTC
-	TRBV6-4	-	TRBJ2-2	15	CARDRDNLNTGELFF	TGTGCCAGAGACCGGGACAACCTGAACACCGGGGAGCTGTTTTTT
-	TRBV2	many	TRBJ1-6	11	CASRNQTSLHF	TGTGCCAGCCGAAATCAGACATCCCTCCACTTT
TRBD2	TRBV3-1/TRBV3-2	-	TRBJ2-3	16	CASSPLNGGDADTQYF	TGTGCCAGCAGCCCGCTTAACGGGGGGGACGCAGATACGCAGTATTTT
TRBD1	TRBV5-6	-	TRBJ1-1	16	CASSFETGGWYTEAFF	TGTGCCAGCAGCTTCGAGACAGGGGGTTGGTACACTGAAGCTTTCTTT
TRBD1	TRBV19	-	TRBJ1-5	14	CATMDRGGGQPQHF	TGTGCCACTATGGACAGGGGAGGAGGGCAGCCCCAGCATTTT
TRBD1	TRBV27	-	TRBJ2-2	14	CASSSGQITGELFF	TGTGCCAGCAGTTCGGGACAGATCACCGGGGAGCTGTTTTTT
TRBD1	TRBV25-1	few	TRBJ1-5	15	CASSPSLTGNQPQHF	TGTGCCAGCAGTCCTTCTTTGACAGGGAATCAGCCCCAGCATTTT
-	TRBV4-1	-	TRBJ2-3	14	CASSQDWETDTQYF	TGCGCCAGCAGCCAAGATTGGGAGACAGATACGCAGTATTTT
TRBD2	TRBV19	-	TRBJ2-7	16	CASSSRLAGAHYEQYF	TGTGCCAGTAGTAGCCGACTAGCGGGAGCTCACTACGAGCAGTACTTC
-	TRBV14	-	TRBJ2-3	17	CASSQGLGRFETDTQYF	TGTGCCAGCAGCCAAGGGCTGGGGAGATTCGAGACAGATACGCAGTATTTT
TRBD2	TRBV19	-	TRBJ2-3	16	CASSMGGSRATDTQYF	TGTGCCAGTAGTATGGGGGGGTCCAGGGCCACAGATACGCAGTATTTT
TRBD1	TRBV25-1	many	TRBJ2-7	18	CASSGSGGSPESSYEQYF	TGTGCCAGCAGTGGTTCAGGGGGAAGTCCTGAGAGCTCCTACGAGCAGTACTTC
-	TRBV30	-	TRBJ1-1	10	CAWSKRGAFF	TGTGCCTGGAGCAAAAGGGGAGCTTTCTTT
TRBD1	TRBV4-1	-	TRBJ2-2	16	CASSSRDRGTAGELFF	TGCGCCAGCAGCAGCCGGGACAGGGGGACAGCCGGGGAGCTGTTTTTT
TRBD2	TRBV4-1	-	TRBJ2-7	15	CASSQGLAGTYEQYF	TGCGCCAGCAGCCAAGGGCTAGCGGGAACCTACGAGCAGTACTTC
-	TRBV6-5	-	TRBJ2-1	13	CASKLATYNEQFF	TGTGCCAGCAAGCTAGCGACCTACAATGAGCAGTTCTTC
TRBD1	TRBV4-3	-	TRBJ2-2	15	CASSQGTGNAGELFF	TGCGCCAGCAGCCAAGGGACAGGGAACGCCGGGGAGCTGTTTTTT
-	TRBV3-1/TRBV3-2	once	TRBJ1-2	15	CASSQGLREGYGYTF	TGTGCCAGCAGCCAAGGTCTCAGGGAGGGCTATGGCTACACCTTC
-	TRBV29-1	few	TRBJ1-5	14	CSGSVGGSNQPQHF	TGCAGCGGGTCAGTCGGGGGGAGCAATCAGCCCCAGCATTTT
TRBD1	TRBV6-6	-	TRBJ1-1	13	CASSWGTGGEAFF	TGTGCCAGCAGTTGGGGGACAGGGGGCGAAGCTTTCTTT
-	TRBV19	-	TRBJ2-7	14	CASSPSQVGYEQYF	TGTGCCAGTAGTCCGTCCCAGGTTGGCTACGAGCAGTACTTC
-	TRBV4-3	-	TRBJ2-1	15	CASSQNPTGYNEQFF	TGCGCCAGCAGCCAAAACCCCACAGGGTACAATGAGCAGTTCTTC
-	TRBV28	-	TRBJ2-1	16	CASISAGAGSYNEQFF	TGTGCCAGCATCTCCGCGGGGGCGGGGTCCTACAATGAGCAGTTCTTC
TRBD1	TRBV5-1	-	TRBJ1-4	14	CASSQGQGGEKLFF	TGCGCCAGCAGCCAAGGACAGGGTGGGGAAAAACTGTTTTTT
TRBD1	TRBV2	-	TRBJ1-5	14	CASSRDRGNQPQHF	TGTGCCAGCAGTCGGGACAGGGGGAATCAGCCCCAGCATTTT
TRBD1	TRBV7-9	-	TRBJ2-5	14	CASSFADREETQYF	TGTGCCAGCAGCTTTGCGGACAGGGAAGAGACCCAGTACTTC